This entry is about one T cell receptor beta chain. Here immunoSEQ multiplex PCR was the method, and the copy in TCRdb shows in-frame clones only, minus some. The table lists approximately 200,000 clones, roughly 84% of them singletons, with 7.2% in the top ten. This sample stems from a study of blood T cell repertoires in COVID-19. The CDR3 loop spans 14 amino acids. The germline gives CDR1 MDHEN, CDR2 SYDVKM. The germline V and J ends were trimmed by 6 bases and 4 bases, with 15 bases remaining between them. The TCR comes from a man between 25 and 39 years old in a cohort exposed to, infected with or recovered from COVID-19 (not recorded which). The V and J genes are TRBV28 and TRBJ1-2; D might be TRBD1 (6 bases). The sample was PBMCs or T cells enriched from blood (not recorded which). The CDR3 nucleotides read TGTGCCAGCAGCCTTTTACAGGGATTCTATGGCTACACCTTC. It yields the protein CASSLLQGFYGYTF.